Each of the 14 T cell receptor beta chains below was sequenced from the same sample in a study of cytomegalovirus exposure and HLA in healthy donors. Researchers ran the PCR with 60 Vbeta and 13 Jbeta primers. Only in-frame clones appear in the TCRdb table, and some are missing; sequencing was by immunoSEQ multiplex PCR. The data show over 110,000 clones, around 78% seen once. Sample: PBMCs. All receptors come from a woman in her 40s in good health and CMV-seropositive.

The chain combines TRBV6-5 with TRBJ1-1; possibly TRBD1 for D (5 bases). This CDR3 has 13 amino acids. Germline lookup yields CDR1 MNHEY and CDR2 SVGAGI. V lost 2 bases, J lost 5 bases, and 9 bases lay in between. The CDR3 sequence is CASSYQGRTEAFF. DNA of the CDR3: TGTGCCAGCAGTTACCAGGGTCGAACTGAAGCTTTCTTT.

The chain couples TRBV6-5 to TRBJ1-2; 7 bases are shared with TRBD1. The CDR3 consists of 13 residues. CDR1 and CDR2 from the germline V gene are MNHEY and SVGAGI. Trimming cost V 6 bases and J 3 bases; bases outside gene matches: 4. CDR3 DNA: TGTGCCAGCAGCCGAGACAGGGACTATGGCTACACCTTC. Its translation: CASSRDRDYGYTF.

This sequence joins TRBV2 and TRBJ1-4; the match to TRBD1 covers 7 bases. Germline CDR1 SNHLY, CDR2 FYNNEI. The CDR3 runs to 13 residues. After removal of 6 bases from V and 5 bases from J, the junction contained 3 bases not matched to a gene. CDR3 coding DNA: TGTGCCAGCAGACAGGGGTGGAATGAAAAACTGTTTTTT. Protein product: CASRQGWNEKLFF.

This clone showed up just a few times. The CDR3, as DNA: TGTGCCAGCAGTGAATTTGCGGGAGGTGGCGAGCAGTACTTC. It translates to CASSEFAGGGEQYF. The V and J genes are TRBV6-1 and TRBJ2-7, with TRBD2 matching over 8 bases. Per germline, CDR1 MNHNS and CDR2 SASEGT. V lost 2 bases to trimming and J lost 6 bases; unmatched junction nucleotides: 6. The CDR3 is 14 amino acids.

The chain recombines TRBV28 with TRBJ1-6, with D maybe TRBD1 (6 bases). Per the germline V gene, CDR1 is MDHEN and CDR2 is SYDVKM. V lost 6 bases, J lost 9 bases, and 18 bases lay in between. This CDR3 is built from 15 residues. CDR3: CASRPVQGLRSPLHF. CDR3 bases: TGTGCCAGCAGACCCGTGCAGGGGCTTCGTTCACCCCTCCACTTT. Variable domain in full (rest from reference TRBV28 and TRBJ1-6): DVKVTQSSRYLVKRTGEKVFLECVQDMDHENMFWYRQDPGLGLRLIYFSYDVKMKEKGDIPEGYSVSREKKERFSLILESASTNQTSMYLCASRPVQGLRSPLHFGNGTRLTVT.

The chain has TRBV19 and TRBJ2-1; 8 positions agree with TRBD1. There are 18 residues in the CDR3. V gave up 4 bases and J gave up 4 bases; unmatched junction bases: 15. Germline CDR1 reads LNHDA; CDR2 reads SQIVND (reference sequence). CDR3 sequence (DNA): TGTGCCAGTAGTACCGCAGGCGCCGGGACAGGCCATTACAATGAGCAGTTCTTC. The encoded protein is CASSTAGAGTGHYNEQFF.

This clone showed up just once. A read error may account for a junction end that differs from germline. The chain has TRBV7-9 and TRBJ2-2; D ambiguous. This CDR3 has 12 amino acids. CDR1 SEHNR and CDR2 FQNEAQ come from the germline V gene (reference sequence). CDR3 in DNA: TGTTCCAGCAGGCGTGGTTTGGGGGAGCTGTTTTTT. It specifies CSSRRGLGELFF.

The chain combines TRBV4-1 with TRBJ2-5, with a weak D call TRBD1 (5 bases). This CDR3 has 15 residues. Trimming removed 4 bases at V and 1 base at J, with 13 bases between. The germline gives CDR1 MGHRA, CDR2 YSYEKL. The CDR3 is CASSPLAGPQETQYF. Written as DNA, the CDR3 is TGCGCCAGCAGCCCTCTGGCAGGGCCCCAAGAGACCCAGTACTTC.

The chain links TRBV29-1 to TRBJ2-3; possible D gene TRBD2, 6 bases. Looked up from germline, CDR1 is SQVTM and CDR2 is ANQGSEA. This CDR3 spans 15 amino acids. V lost 2 bases, J lost 2 bases, and 14 bases lay in between. The CDR3 nucleotides read TGCAGCGTTGAAACTGCGGGGCGGACCACAGATACGCAGTATTTT. Translated: CSVETAGRTTDTQYF.

This clone was seen a single time. The chain links TRBV5-1 to TRBJ2-2, with D hard to call. CDR1 SGHRS and CDR2 YFSETQ come from the germline V gene. The CDR3 length is 14 residues. The V end lost 0 bases, the J end lost 5 bases, and 8 bases lay between the germline ends. The CDR3 sequence is CASSLAGATGELFF. The CDR3 DNA is TGCGCCAGCAGCTTGGCCGGAGCGACCGGGGAGCTGTTTTTT.

The chain is built from TRBV5-6 and TRBJ2-1; a possible D gene is TRBD1 (5 bases). The V gene lost 1 base and the J gene lost 4 bases, with 9 bases spanning the gap. The length of the CDR3 is 14 residues. The germline CDR1 and CDR2 sequences are SGHDT and YYEEEE. Here the CDR3 DNA reads TGTGCCAGCAGCTTGACAGGCGATTACAATGAGCAGTTCTTC. Translation gives CASSLTGDYNEQFF.

Worth noting for this clone: Other nucleotide sequences in the sample specify the same CDR3. The CDR3 DNA sequence: TGTGCCAGCGGCCGGGACAGGGTATCCGGGGAGCTGTTTTTT. Its translation is CASGRDRVSGELFF. V gene TRBV6-1 combines with J gene TRBJ2-2; 9 bases map to TRBD1. Per the germline V gene, CDR1 is MNHNS and CDR2 is SASEGT. The ends lost 8 bases at V and 6 bases at J; junction bases unmatched: 7. This CDR3 is built from 14 residues.

V gene TRBV6-4 combines with J gene TRBJ2-1, with TRBD1 matching 9 bases. With 5 bases clipped from V and 2 bases from J, the junction kept 1 base outside the gene matches. The CDR3 totals 14 residues. Germline CDR1 and CDR2: MRHNA and SNTAGT. The DNA of the CDR3 is TGTGCCAGCAGTACAGGGGGCCCCTACAATGAGCAGTTCTTC. It specifies CASSTGGPYNEQFF.

This chain joins TRBV19 and TRBJ1-4; 10 nucleotides align to TRBD1. CDR1 is LNHDA and CDR2 is SQIVND in the germline V gene (reference sequence). The CDR3 consists of 13 residues. With V trimmed by 8 bases and J by 4 bases, 1 base remained unmatched. In nucleotides, the CDR3 is TGTGCCAGTGGGACAGGGGATAATGAAAAACTGTTTTTT. This translates into CASGTGDNEKLFF.